The following is a T cell receptor (beta chain) sequence with its context. The sample originates from a study of blood T cell repertoires in COVID-19. Study background: In each case, the material was cDNA or gDNA derived from T cells, B-cell-depleted T cells, or PBMCs.

Germline CDR1 and CDR2: SNHLY and FYNNEI. With V trimmed by 2 bases and J by 3 bases, 1 base remained unmatched. The CDR3 covers 15 residues. Method: immunoSEQ multiplex PCR; TCRdb's copy keeps in-frame clones and lacks some. The top ten hold 6% to 9% of the sample, which has some 250,000 clones, around 84% seen once. The chain couples TRBV2 to TRBJ2-1; 10 bases match TRBD2. Sequencing was carried out using peripheral blood. This clonotype originated in a woman in her 70s with active or convalescent COVID-19. CDR3 coding DNA: TGTGCCAGCAGTGAACTAGCGGGGGTCTACAATGAGCAGTTCTTC. It is translated as CASSELAGVYNEQFF.